These T cell receptor beta chains were read from a single sample in a study of T cell repertoires in cytomegalovirus infection. MiXCR, run by TCRdb on the reads, gives a single entry per CDR3 protein. The sample shows roughly 800,000 distinct CDR3 sequences, just under 30% of them seen only once. These receptors have no identified antigens. The sequences come from cultured CD8+ T cells from PBMCs, collected from culture after CMV antigen stimulation. Receptor source: a human donor in good health (CMV status not recorded). Some clones in this sample may be carry-over from other donors' samples. Each CDR3 is given with its conserved first and last residue. D genes are given only for firm matches. Size values are once, few and many counts, or a class for expanded clones, and some rows have none.

cdr3_length	d_call	j_call	v_call	clone_size	cdr3_aa	cdr3_nt
14	NA	TRBJ1-5	TRBV7-9	NA	CASSSSNLREPQHF	TGTGCCAGCAGCTCCTCGAACCTGAGGGAGCCCCAGCATTTT
13	NA	TRBJ1-1	TRBV28	NA	CASSLTSVNEAFF	TGTGCCAGCAGTTTAACCAGTGTAAATGAAGCTTTCTTT
13	NA	TRBJ2-3	TRBV4-1	few	CASSQDLVDTQYF	TGCGCCAGCAGCCAAGATCTTGTAGATACGCAGTATTTT
17	NA	TRBJ1-5	TRBV19	NA	CASSWTGAGRSNQPQHF	TGTGCCAGTAGTTGGACGGGCGCGGGCCGGAGCAATCAGCCCCAGCATTTT
13	NA	TRBJ2-2	TRBV6-2/TRBV6-3	NA	CASSRFLAGELFF	TGTGCCAGCAGCCGGTTCCTGGCCGGGGAGCTGTTTTTT
16	TRBD1	TRBJ2-5	TRBV6-4	NA	CASSDRDRRTQETQYF	TGTGCCAGCAGTGACCGGGACAGGAGGACCCAAGAGACCCAGTACTTC
18	TRBD1	TRBJ1-6	TRBV5-4	NA	CASSPNLPGQGLNSPLHF	TGTGCCAGCAGTCCAAATCTTCCGGGACAGGGTCTTAATTCACCCCTCCACTTT
12	NA	TRBJ2-7	TRBV20-1	once	CSATSRGYEQYF	TGCAGTGCCACCTCCAGGGGCTACGAGCAGTACTTC
16	TRBD2	TRBJ2-1	TRBV7-6	NA	CASSGRTSGPPNEQFF	TGTGCCAGCAGCGGAAGGACTAGCGGGCCCCCCAATGAGCAGTTCTTC
15	NA	TRBJ2-6	TRBV7-2	many	CASSPDGSGANVLTF	TGTGCCAGCAGCCCAGACGGCTCTGGGGCCAACGTCCTGACTTTC
12	TRBD2	TRBJ2-1	TRBV7-4	NA	CASSLLAGEQFF	TGTGCCAGCAGCTTGCTAGCGGGGGAGCAGTTCTTC
15	NA	TRBJ2-2	TRBV11-1	NA	CASSLVVGYTGELFF	TGTGCCAGCAGCTTAGTGGTGGGGTACACCGGGGAGCTGTTTTTT
17	NA	TRBJ2-3	TRBV6-1	few	CASRKIRRLGGTDTQYF	TGTGCCAGCAGGAAAATACGAAGGCTGGGGGGCACAGATACGCAGTATTTT
15	NA	TRBJ1-5	TRBV19	many	CASRAGAGGNQPQHF	TGTGCCAGTAGGGCGGGGGCGGGGGGCAATCAGCCCCAGCATTTT
18	NA	TRBJ2-1	TRBV6-2/TRBV6-3	few	CASSYFLREGIPLNEQFF	TGTGCCAGCAGTTACTTCTTGCGTGAGGGCATCCCTCTCAATGAGCAGTTCTTC
17	NA	TRBJ1-4	TRBV18	few	CASSPRPGVSGNEKLFF	TGTGCCAGCTCACCACGGCCAGGGGTTTCGGGGAATGAAAAACTGTTTTTT
13	NA	TRBJ1-5	TRBV27	NA	CASQRGSNQPQHF	TGTGCCAGTCAAAGGGGAAGCAATCAGCCCCAGCATTTT
12	NA	TRBJ1-2	TRBV29-1	NA	CSVVSGARGYTF	TGCAGCGTTGTCTCAGGGGCTCGGGGCTACACCTTC
12	NA	TRBJ1-5	TRBV2	NA	CASSSQAQPQHF	TGTGCCAGCAGTTCGCAAGCCCAGCCCCAGCATTTT
15	TRBD1	TRBJ1-1	TRBV19	NA	CATTDFIQGPTEAFF	TGTGCCACCACGGACTTCATACAGGGGCCCACTGAAGCTTTCTTT
14	TRBD2	TRBJ2-3	TRBV2	few	CASGDSGGTDTQYF	TGTGCCAGCGGCGATAGCGGGGGCACAGATACGCAGTATTTT
14	NA	TRBJ2-3	TRBV7-9	NA	CASSSADGTDTQYF	TGTGCCAGCAGCTCCGCGGATGGCACAGATACGCAGTATTTT
15	TRBD2	TRBJ2-5	TRBV7-3	NA	CASSSRSGDQETQYF	TGTGCCAGCAGCTCAAGGAGCGGGGACCAAGAGACCCAGTACTTC
12	NA	TRBJ1-1	TRBV27	few	CASYNSGTEAFF	TGTGCCAGTTACAACTCGGGGACTGAAGCTTTCTTT
13	NA	TRBJ1-2	TRBV6-8	NA	CASSWQGNYGYTF	TGTGCCAGCAGTTGGCAGGGGAACTATGGCTACACCTTC
14	TRBD2	TRBJ2-3	TRBV2	NA	CASISGGAGDTQYF	TGTGCCAGCATTAGCGGGGGGGCCGGAGATACGCAGTATTTT
13	NA	TRBJ2-1	TRBV2	NA	CASSEGLYNEQFF	TGTGCCAGCAGTGAGGGCCTCTACAATGAGCAGTTCTTC
14	NA	TRBJ1-2	TRBV4-1	NA	CASSQKARDLTYTF	TGCGCCAGCAGCCAAAAGGCAAGGGATCTTACCTACACCTTC
18	TRBD2	TRBJ2-7	TRBV7-2	many	CASSLAQGLAAWAHEQYF	TGTGCCAGCAGCTTAGCGCAGGGACTAGCCGCGTGGGCCCACGAGCAGTACTTC
15	NA	TRBJ2-5	TRBV7-8	few	CASSLAVAYQETQYF	TGTGCCAGCAGCTTAGCGGTGGCCTACCAAGAGACCCAGTACTTC
14	NA	TRBJ1-6	TRBV6-5	few	CASSYTDSNSPLHF	TGTGCCAGCAGTTACACGGACAGTAATTCACCCCTCCACTTT
14	TRBD2	TRBJ2-3	TRBV28	NA	CASLGLGVTDTQYF	TGTGCCAGCTTAGGACTAGGGGTCACAGATACGCAGTATTTT
16	TRBD1	TRBJ2-2	TRBV10-3	NA	CAISVEWTGSTGELFF	TGTGCCATCAGTGTGGAGTGGACAGGGTCGACCGGGGAGCTGTTTTTT
14	NA	TRBJ1-1	TRBV4-2	NA	CASSPTQVNTEAFF	TGTGCCAGCAGCCCGACACAGGTGAACACTGAAGCTTTCTTT
18	TRBD1	TRBJ2-6	TRBV27	few	CASTRQGGATSGANVLTF	TGTGCCAGCACCCGACAGGGGGGCGCAACCTCTGGGGCCAACGTCCTGACTTTC
12	TRBD1	TRBJ2-1	TRBV29-1	few	CSVAQGDNEQFF	TGCAGCGTGGCCCAGGGGGACAATGAGCAGTTCTTC
14	NA	TRBJ1-2	TRBV19	few	CASSIDPLGHGYTF	TGTGCCAGTAGTATAGACCCGCTCGGACATGGCTACACCTTC
13	TRBD1	TRBJ2-7	TRBV27	NA	CASSFGTGLEQYF	TGTGCCAGCAGTTTCGGGACAGGGCTCGAGCAGTACTTC
13	NA	TRBJ1-5	TRBV27	NA	CASDHSPNQPQHF	TGTGCCAGTGATCACTCACCTAATCAGCCCCAGCATTTT
14	NA	TRBJ1-4	TRBV12-3/TRBV12-4	NA	CASSLKGRDEKLFF	TGTGCCAGCAGTTTAAAGGGCAGGGATGAAAAACTGTTTTTT
15	NA	TRBJ1-2	TRBV23-1	NA	CASSQTPITNYGYTF	TGCGCCAGCAGTCAAACCCCCATAACTAACTATGGCTACACCTTC
16	NA	TRBJ2-1	TRBV4-1	NA	CASSQDTTGQYNEQFF	TGCGCCAGCAGCCAAGATACGACGGGTCAATACAATGAGCAGTTCTTC
18	NA	TRBJ1-1	TRBV19	few	CASSPIRVPISQNTEAFF	TGTGCCAGTAGTCCCATCAGGGTGCCGATTTCACAGAACACTGAAGCTTTCTTT
13	NA	TRBJ2-3	TRBV27	few	CASSLSMPDTQYF	TGTGCCAGCAGTTTATCGATGCCAGATACGCAGTATTTT
16	NA	TRBJ1-2	TRBV4-1	few	CASSQDIWEVDYGYTF	TGCGCCAGCAGCCAAGATATATGGGAGGTCGACTATGGCTACACCTTC
14	NA	TRBJ2-5	TRBV6-1	NA	CASSSDSSQETQYF	TGTGCCAGCAGTTCCGACAGTTCCCAAGAGACCCAGTACTTC
15	NA	TRBJ2-3	TRBV5-1	NA	CASSTIGGSTDTQYF	TGCGCCAGCAGCACGATTGGAGGGTCCACAGATACGCAGTATTTT
15	TRBD1	TRBJ2-2	TRBV12-5	NA	CASALGQSNTGELFF	TGTGCTAGTGCCCTGGGACAGTCGAACACCGGGGAGCTGTTTTTT
15	NA	TRBJ1-2	TRBV7-6	NA	CASSIPQGLVGGYTF	TGTGCCAGCAGCATCCCACAGGGACTTGTCGGTGGCTACACCTTC
17	NA	TRBJ2-1	TRBV29-1	NA	CSVDRRGIGGSYNEQFF	TGCAGCGTTGATAGAAGGGGCATCGGGGGCTCCTACAATGAGCAGTTCTTC
17	TRBD2	TRBJ2-1	TRBV7-8	few	CASSLSKRGGLKNEQFF	TGTGCCAGCAGCTTATCGAAGCGGGGGGGCCTCAAAAATGAGCAGTTCTTC
14	TRBD1	TRBJ1-1	TRBV3-1	NA	CASSQAGGNTEAFF	TGTGCCAGCAGCCAGGCAGGGGGGAACACTGAAGCTTTCTTT
18	NA	TRBJ1-2	TRBV5-5	many	CASSPTLLRQEANYGYTF	TGTGCCAGCAGCCCTACTCTATTAAGACAGGAAGCTAACTATGGCTACACCTTC
14	NA	TRBJ1-2	TRBV7-9	few	CASSPKRGEYGYTF	TGTGCCAGCAGCCCCAAGAGGGGGGAGTATGGCTACACCTTC
16	NA	TRBJ2-1	TRBV4-3	NA	CASSHVTTSGYNEQFF	TGCGCCAGCAGCCATGTAACTACAAGTGGATACAATGAGCAGTTCTTC